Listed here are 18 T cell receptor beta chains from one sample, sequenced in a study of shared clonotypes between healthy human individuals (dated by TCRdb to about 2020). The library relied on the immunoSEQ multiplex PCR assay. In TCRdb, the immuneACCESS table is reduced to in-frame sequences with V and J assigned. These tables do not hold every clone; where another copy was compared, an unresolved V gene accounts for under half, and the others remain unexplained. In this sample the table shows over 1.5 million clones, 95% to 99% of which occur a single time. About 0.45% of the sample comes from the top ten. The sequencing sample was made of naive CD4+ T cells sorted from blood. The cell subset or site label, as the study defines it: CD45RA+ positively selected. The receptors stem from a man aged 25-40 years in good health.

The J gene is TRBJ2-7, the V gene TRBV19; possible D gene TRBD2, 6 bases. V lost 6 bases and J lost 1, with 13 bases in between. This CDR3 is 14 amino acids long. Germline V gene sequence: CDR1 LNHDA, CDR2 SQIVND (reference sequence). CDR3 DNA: TGTGCCAGTAGGCCACTAGCAAATTCCTACGAGCAGTACTTC. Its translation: CASRPLANSYEQYF.

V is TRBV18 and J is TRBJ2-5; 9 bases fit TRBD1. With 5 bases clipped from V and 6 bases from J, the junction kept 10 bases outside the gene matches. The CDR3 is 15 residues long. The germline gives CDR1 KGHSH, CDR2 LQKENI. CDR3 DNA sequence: TGTGCCAGCTCATTCCGGACAGGGGATACGAAGACCCAGTACTTC. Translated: CASSFRTGDTKTQYF.

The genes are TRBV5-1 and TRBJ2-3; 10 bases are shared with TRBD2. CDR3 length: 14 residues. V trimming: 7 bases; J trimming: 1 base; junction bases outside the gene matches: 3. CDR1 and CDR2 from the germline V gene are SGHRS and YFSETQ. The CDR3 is CASGGLAGTDTQYF. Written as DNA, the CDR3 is TGCGCCAGCGGAGGACTAGCGGGCACAGATACGCAGTATTTT.

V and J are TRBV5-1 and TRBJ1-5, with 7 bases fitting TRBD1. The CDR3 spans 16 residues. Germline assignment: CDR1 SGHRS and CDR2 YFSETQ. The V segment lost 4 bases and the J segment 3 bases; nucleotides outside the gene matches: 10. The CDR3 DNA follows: TGCGCCAGCAGCCTAGGGGACAGTTGGTCCAATCAGCCCCAGCATTTT. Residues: CASSLGDSWSNQPQHF.

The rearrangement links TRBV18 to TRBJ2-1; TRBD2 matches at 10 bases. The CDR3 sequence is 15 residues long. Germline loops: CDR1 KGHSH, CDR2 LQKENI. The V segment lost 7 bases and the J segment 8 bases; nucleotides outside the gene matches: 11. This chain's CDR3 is CASFPDTSGMYEQFF. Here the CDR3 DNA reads TGTGCCAGCTTCCCCGACACTAGCGGGATGTATGAGCAGTTCTTC.

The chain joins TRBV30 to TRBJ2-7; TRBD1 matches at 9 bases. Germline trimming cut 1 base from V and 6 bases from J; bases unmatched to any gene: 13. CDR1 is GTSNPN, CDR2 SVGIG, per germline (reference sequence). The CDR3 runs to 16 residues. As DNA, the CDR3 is TGTGCCTGGAGTGATCCGAACAGGGGGCCTAGGGGCGAGCAGTACTTC. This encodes CAWSDPNRGPRGEQYF. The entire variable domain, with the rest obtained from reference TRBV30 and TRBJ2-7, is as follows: SQTIHQWPATLVQPVGSPLSLECTVEGTSNPNLYWYRQAAGRGLQLLFYSVGIGQISSEVPQNLSASRPQDRQFILSSKKLLLSDSGFYLCAWSDPNRGPRGEQYFGPGTRLTVT.

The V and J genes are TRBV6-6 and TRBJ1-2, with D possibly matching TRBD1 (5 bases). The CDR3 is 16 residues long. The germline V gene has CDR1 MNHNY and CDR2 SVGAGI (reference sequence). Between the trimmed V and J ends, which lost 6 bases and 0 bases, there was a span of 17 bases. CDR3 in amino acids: CASSPFRGLANYGYTF. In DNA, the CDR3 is TGTGCCAGCAGCCCCTTTCGGGGGTTAGCTAACTATGGCTACACCTTC.

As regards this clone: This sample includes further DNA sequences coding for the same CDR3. CDR3 protein: CASSRDINQPQHF. CDR3 DNA sequence: TGTGCCAGCAGCCGGGACATAAATCAGCCCCAGCATTTT. V gene TRBV5-4 combines with J gene TRBJ1-5, with D maybe TRBD1 (6 bases). V was pared by 4 bases and J by 4 bases, with 9 bases between. The CDR3 runs to 13 residues. From germline, CDR1 is SGHNT and CDR2 YYREEE (reference sequence).

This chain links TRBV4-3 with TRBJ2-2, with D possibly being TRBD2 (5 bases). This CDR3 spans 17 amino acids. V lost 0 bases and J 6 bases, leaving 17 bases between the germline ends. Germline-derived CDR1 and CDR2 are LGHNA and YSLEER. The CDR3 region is CASSQDFFGGLAGELFF. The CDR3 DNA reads TGCGCCAGCAGCCAAGATTTTTTCGGAGGTTTGGCCGGGGAGCTGTTTTTT.

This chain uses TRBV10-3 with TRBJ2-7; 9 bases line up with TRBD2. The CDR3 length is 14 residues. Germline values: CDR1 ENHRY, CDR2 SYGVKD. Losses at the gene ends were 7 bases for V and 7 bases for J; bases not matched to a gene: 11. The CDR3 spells CAITAGGPAGEQYF. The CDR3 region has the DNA TGTGCCATCACTGCGGGAGGGCCGGCTGGTGAGCAGTACTTC.

In DNA form, the CDR3 reads TGTGCCAGCAGTGAAGACAGGGGAGAGGGGCAGTACTTC. Its protein product is CASSEDRGEGQYF. The chain couples TRBV2 to TRBJ2-7, with 7 bases fitting TRBD1. Unmatched junction bases numbered 6, after V lost 1 base and J lost 9 bases. Germline CDR1 SNHLY, CDR2 FYNNEI. The CDR3 totals 13 residues. The full variable domain, completed using reference TRBV2 and TRBJ2-7, is EPEVTQTPSHQVTQMGQEVILRCVPISNHLYFYWYRQILGQKVEFLVSFYNNEISEKSEIFDDQFSVERPDGSNFTLKIRSTKLEDSAMYFCASSEDRGEGQYFGPGTRLTVT.

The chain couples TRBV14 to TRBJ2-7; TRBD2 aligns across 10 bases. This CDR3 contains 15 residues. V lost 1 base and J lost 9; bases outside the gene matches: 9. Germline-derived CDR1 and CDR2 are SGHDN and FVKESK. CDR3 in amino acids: CASSQVGPSGSRQYF. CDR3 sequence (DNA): TGTGCCAGCAGCCAAGTGGGTCCTAGCGGGAGCCGGCAGTACTTC.

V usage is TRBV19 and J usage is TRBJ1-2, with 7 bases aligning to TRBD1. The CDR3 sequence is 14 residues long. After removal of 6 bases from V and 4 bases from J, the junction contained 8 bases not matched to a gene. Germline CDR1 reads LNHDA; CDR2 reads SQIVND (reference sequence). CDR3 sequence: CASSNRGLPYGYTF. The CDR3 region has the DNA TGTGCCAGTAGCAACAGGGGCCTTCCCTATGGCTACACCTTC.

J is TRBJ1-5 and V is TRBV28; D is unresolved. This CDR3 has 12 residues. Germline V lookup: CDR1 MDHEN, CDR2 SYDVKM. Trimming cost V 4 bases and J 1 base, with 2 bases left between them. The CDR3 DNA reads TGTGCCAGCAGTTGGAGCAATCAGCCCCAGCATTTT. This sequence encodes CASSWSNQPQHF.

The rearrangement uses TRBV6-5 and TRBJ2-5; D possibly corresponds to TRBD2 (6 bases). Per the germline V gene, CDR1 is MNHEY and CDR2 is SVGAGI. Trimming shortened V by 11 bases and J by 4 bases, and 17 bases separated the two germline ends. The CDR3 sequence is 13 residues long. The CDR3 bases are TGTGCCGGTTCCGGGGGAAAGGGAGAGACCCAGTACTTC. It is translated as CAGSGGKGETQYF.

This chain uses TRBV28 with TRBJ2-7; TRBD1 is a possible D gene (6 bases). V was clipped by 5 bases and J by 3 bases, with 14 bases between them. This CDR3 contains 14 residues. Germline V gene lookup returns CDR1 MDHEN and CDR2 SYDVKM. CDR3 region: CASSPPGQIYEQYF. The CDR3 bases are TGTGCCAGCAGTCCTCCAGGACAGATCTACGAGCAGTACTTC.

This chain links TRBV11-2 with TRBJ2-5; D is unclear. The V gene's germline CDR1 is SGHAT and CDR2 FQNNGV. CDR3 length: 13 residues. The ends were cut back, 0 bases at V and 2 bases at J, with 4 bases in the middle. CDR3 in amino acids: CASSLDPQETQYF. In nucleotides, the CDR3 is TGTGCCAGCAGCTTAGACCCGCAAGAGACCCAGTACTTC.

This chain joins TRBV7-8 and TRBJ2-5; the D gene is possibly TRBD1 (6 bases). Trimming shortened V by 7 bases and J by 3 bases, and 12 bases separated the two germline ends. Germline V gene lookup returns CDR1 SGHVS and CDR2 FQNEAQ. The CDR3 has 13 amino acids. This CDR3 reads CASILEGEETQYF. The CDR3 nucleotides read TGTGCCAGCATCCTAGAGGGGGAAGAGACCCAGTACTTC.